This T cell receptor (beta chain) is from a study of monozygotic twins with inflammatory bowel disease. TCRdb re-called the 5' RACE reads and gives one entry per CDR3 protein, without DNA. The sample includes 200,000 to 250,000 distinct CDR3 sequences. This CDR3 has 20 residues. CDR1 and CDR2 (germline): SGHAT, FQNNGV. This clonotype originated in a human donor with ulcerative colitis or Crohn's disease, or a healthy co-twin of an affected twin (not recorded which). The chain carries TRBV11-2 and TRBJ2-2; the D call from TCRdb, TRBD1, cannot be confirmed without DNA. Sequencing was performed on blood. CDR3: CASSALGTGGPTPNTGELFF. The whole variable domain, filled in from reference TRBV11-2 and TRBJ2-2, reads EAGVAQSPRYKIIEKRQSVAFWCNPISGHATLYWYQQILGQGPKLLIQFQNNGVVDDSQLPKDRFSAERLKGVDSTLKIQPAKLEDSAVYLCASSALGTGGPTPNTGELFFGEGSRLTVL.